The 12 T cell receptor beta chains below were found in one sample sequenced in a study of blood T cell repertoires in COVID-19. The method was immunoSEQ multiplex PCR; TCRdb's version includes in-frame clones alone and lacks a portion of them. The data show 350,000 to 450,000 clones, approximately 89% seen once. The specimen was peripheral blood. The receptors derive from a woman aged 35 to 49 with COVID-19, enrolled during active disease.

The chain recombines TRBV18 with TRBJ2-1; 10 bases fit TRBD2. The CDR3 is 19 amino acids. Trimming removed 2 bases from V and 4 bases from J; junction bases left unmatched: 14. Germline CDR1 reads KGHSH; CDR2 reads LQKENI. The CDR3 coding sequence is TGTGCCAGCTCACCAGAATCAGCGGGAGGGCCCCTATTTTACAATGAGCAGTTCTTC. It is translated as CASSPESAGGPLFYNEQFF.

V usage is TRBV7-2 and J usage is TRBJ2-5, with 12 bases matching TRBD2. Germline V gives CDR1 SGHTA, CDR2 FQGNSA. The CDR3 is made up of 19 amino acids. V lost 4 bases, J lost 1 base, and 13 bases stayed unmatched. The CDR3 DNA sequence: TGTGCCAGCAGCTATGGACTAGCGGGGCGGGTAAAGCTCCAAGAGACCCAGTACTTC. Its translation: CASSYGLAGRVKLQETQYF.

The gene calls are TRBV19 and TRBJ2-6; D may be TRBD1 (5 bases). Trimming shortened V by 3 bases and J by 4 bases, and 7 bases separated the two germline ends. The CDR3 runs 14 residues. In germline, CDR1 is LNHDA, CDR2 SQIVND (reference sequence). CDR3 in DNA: TGTGCCAGTAGTATGTCAGGGGGGGCCAACGTCCTGACTTTC. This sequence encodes CASSMSGGANVLTF.

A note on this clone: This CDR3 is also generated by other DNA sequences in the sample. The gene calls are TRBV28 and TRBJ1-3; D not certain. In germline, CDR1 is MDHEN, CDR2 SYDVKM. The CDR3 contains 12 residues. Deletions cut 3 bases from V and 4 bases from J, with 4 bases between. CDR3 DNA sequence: TGTGCCAGCAGTTTTCGGGGAAACACCATATATTTT. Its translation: CASSFRGNTIYF.

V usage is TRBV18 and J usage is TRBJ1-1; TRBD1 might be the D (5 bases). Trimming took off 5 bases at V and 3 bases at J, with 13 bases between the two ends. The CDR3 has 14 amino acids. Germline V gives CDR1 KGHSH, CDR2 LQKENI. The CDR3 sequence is CASSEEGRYTEAFF. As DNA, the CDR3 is TGTGCCAGCTCAGAGGAGGGACGGTACACTGAAGCTTTCTTT.

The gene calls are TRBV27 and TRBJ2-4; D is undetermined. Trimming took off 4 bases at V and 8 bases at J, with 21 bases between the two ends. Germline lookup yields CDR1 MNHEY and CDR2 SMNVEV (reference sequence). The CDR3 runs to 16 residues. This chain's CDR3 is CASSSNMNLDMDIQYF. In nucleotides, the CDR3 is TGTGCCAGCAGTTCCAATATGAACTTAGACATGGACATTCAGTACTTC.

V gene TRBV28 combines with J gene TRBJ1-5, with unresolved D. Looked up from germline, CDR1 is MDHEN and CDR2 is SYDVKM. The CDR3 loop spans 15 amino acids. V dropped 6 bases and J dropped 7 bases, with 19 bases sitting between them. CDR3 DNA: TGTGCCAGCAGGCCCAGCGGAAGTGGTCAACAGCCCCAGCATTTT. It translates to CASRPSGSGQQPQHF.

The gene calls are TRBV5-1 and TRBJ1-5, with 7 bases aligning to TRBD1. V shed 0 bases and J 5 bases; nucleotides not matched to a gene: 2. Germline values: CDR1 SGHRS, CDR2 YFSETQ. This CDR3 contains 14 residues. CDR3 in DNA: TGCGCCAGCAGCTTGGGGACAGGATATCAGCCCCAGCATTTT. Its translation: CASSLGTGYQPQHF.

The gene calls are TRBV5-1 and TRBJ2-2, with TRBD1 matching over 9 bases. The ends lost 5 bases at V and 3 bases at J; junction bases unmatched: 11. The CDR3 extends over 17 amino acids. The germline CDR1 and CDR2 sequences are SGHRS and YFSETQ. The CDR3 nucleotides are TGCGCCAGCAGGGTAGAAACGGGACAGGGCTACACCGGGGAGCTGTTTTTT. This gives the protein CASRVETGQGYTGELFF.

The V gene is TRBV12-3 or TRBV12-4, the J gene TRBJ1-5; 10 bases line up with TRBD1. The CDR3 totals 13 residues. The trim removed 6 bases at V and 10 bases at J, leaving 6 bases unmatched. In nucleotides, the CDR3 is TGTGCCAGCAGGGACAGGGGGGTTGGTCCCCAGCATTTT. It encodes CASRDRGVGPQHF.

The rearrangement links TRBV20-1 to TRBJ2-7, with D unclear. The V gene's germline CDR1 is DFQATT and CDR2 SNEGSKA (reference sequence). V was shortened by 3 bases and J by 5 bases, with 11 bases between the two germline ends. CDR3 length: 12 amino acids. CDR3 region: CSASSQRNEQYF. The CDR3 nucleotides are TGCAGTGCTAGTAGTCAGCGTAACGAGCAGTACTTC.

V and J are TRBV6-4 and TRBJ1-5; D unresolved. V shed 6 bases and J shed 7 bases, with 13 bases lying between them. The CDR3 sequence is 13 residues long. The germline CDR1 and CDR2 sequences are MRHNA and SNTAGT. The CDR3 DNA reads TGTGCCAGCAGCAAGAGGGAAGACCAGCCCCAGCATTTT. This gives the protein CASSKREDQPQHF.